This T cell receptor beta chain was identified in a study of OX40 agonist ivuxolimab in advanced cancers. Study as a whole: Eligibility admitted prior anti-PD-1, anti-PD-L1 or anti-CTLA-4 therapy; about 40% had some.

Assay used: immunoSEQ multiplex PCR; TCRdb lists only in-frame clones, some missing. Among tens of thousands of clones listed, roughly 93% were seen once. After removal of 3 bases from V and 1 base from J, the junction contained 6 bases not matched to a gene. Germline lookup yields CDR1 MGHRA and CDR2 YSYEKL. This CDR3 region has 16 residues. This TCR came from an adult with an advanced solid tumor such as melanoma, head and neck, liver or kidney cancer. This specimen consisted of CD4+ or CD8+ T cells sorted from blood, obtained in a trial of the OX40 agonist ivuxolimab. V and J are TRBV4-1 and TRBJ2-3; 8 bases align to TRBD2. For the CDR3, the DNA is TGCGCCAGCAGCCAGGGGACTAGGCCACGCACAGATACGCAGTATTTT. Amino acid sequence: CASSQGTRPRTDTQYF.